This entry is about one T cell receptor beta chain. TCRdb reprocessed the RT-PCR reads via MiXCR and lists one record per CDR3 protein. The sample has hundreds of thousands of distinct CDR3 sequences, 13% to 15% seen once. The CDR3 totals 14 residues. Trimming cost V 7 bases and J 0 bases; bases outside gene matches: 2. Germline CDR1 MDHEN, CDR2 SYDVKM. J is TRBJ2-2 and V is TRBV28; TRBD1 aligns across 7 bases. This sequence was found in a female donor in good health, serving as a healthy control. Specimen: memory CD4+ T cells from blood. The CDR3 here is CASMTGPNTGELFF. The DNA of the CDR3 is TGTGCCAGCATGACAGGGCCGAACACCGGGGAGCTGTTTTTT.